This is a list of T cell receptor beta chains from one sample in a study of T cell repertoires in cytomegalovirus infection. In TCRdb, the reads were re-called with MiXCR into one record per CDR3 protein. The sample lists around 450,000 distinct CDR3 sequences, approximately 30% occurring once. The material sequenced was PBMCs. Every receptor here comes from a human donor in good health (CMV status not recorded). Some clones in this sample may be carry-over from other donors' samples. The CDR3 runs from the conserved cysteine through the conserved F or W. The D gene is left open where the match is weak. Size is omitted from some rows. Given values are once, few, many or a class for expanded clones.

D | size | J | V | CDR3 | DNA
TRBD2 | few | TRBJ2-5 | TRBV28 | CASSPAGGIETQYF | TGTGCCAGCAGTCCCGCCGGGGGGATCGAGACCCAGTACTTC
TRBD2 | many | TRBJ2-3 | TRBV7-2 | CASSSGLAAPDTQYF | TGTGCCAGCAGCTCCGGACTAGCGGCGCCAGATACGCAGTATTTT
NA | NA | TRBJ1-4 | TRBV29-1 | CSVGGIATNEKLFF | TGCAGCGTTGGCGGAATTGCAACTAATGAAAAACTGTTTTTT
NA | NA | TRBJ2-3 | TRBV7-2 | CASSWLGSTDTQYF | TGTGCCAGCAGCTGGCTGGGGAGCACAGATACGCAGTATTTT
NA | many | TRBJ1-5 | TRBV12-3/TRBV12-4 | CASSPGQDNQPQHF | TGTGCCAGCAGTCCGGGACAAGACAATCAGCCCCAGCATTTT
TRBD2 | many | TRBJ2-3 | TRBV7-3 | CASSLSSGDTDTQYF | TGTGCCAGCAGCTTATCCAGCGGGGACACAGATACGCAGTATTTT
NA | few | TRBJ1-6 | TRBV2 | CASRRFRDTNSPLHF | TGTGCCAGCAGGCGGTTCCGGGACACGAATTCACCCCTCCACTTT
TRBD1 | NA | TRBJ2-7 | TRBV6-5 | CASSYSGGYKQYF | TGTGCCAGCAGTTATTCAGGGGGCTACAAGCAGTACTTC
TRBD2 | NA | TRBJ2-7 | TRBV20-1 | CSAPRTSGGHYEQYF | TGCAGTGCTCCCAGGACTAGCGGGGGGCACTACGAGCAGTACTTC
NA | few | TRBJ2-3 | TRBV12-3/TRBV12-4 | CASSFGTYNTQYF | TGTGCCAGCAGTTTTGGAACTTATAATACGCAGTATTTT
NA | NA | TRBJ2-1 | TRBV29-1 | CSISSGTHQFF | TGCAGCATTTCCTCCGGTACCCATCAGTTCTTC
NA | few | TRBJ1-5 | TRBV11-2 | CASSPGSDSNQPQHF | TGTGCCAGCAGCCCTGGTTCGGATAGCAATCAGCCCCAGCATTTT
NA | few | TRBJ2-1 | TRBV4-2 | CASSQDWGGLWRGWGEQFF | TGTGCCAGCAGCCAAGATTGGGGGGGCCTATGGCGCGGGTGGGGTGAGCAGTTCTTC
TRBD1 | NA | TRBJ2-5 | TRBV2 | CASSVTGVRETQYF | TGTGCCAGCAGCGTTACAGGGGTGCGGGAGACCCAGTACTTC